This T cell receptor beta chain came from a study of response to subunit inactivated influenza vaccine (dated by TCRdb to 2016 to 2019). Looking at the study overall: Deep quantitative T cell receptor repertoire profiling was used in the study to track responses to a trivalent subunit inactivated influenza vaccine.

Library method: RT-PCR. This sample was sequenced with an Illumina HiSeq 2500. TCRdb reworked the public reads: Q25 trimming with fastp, MiXCR clone assembly, productive beta chains retained. Entries are consolidated by CDR3 protein sequence, retaining the most common genes and DNA. The sample records approximately 700,000 distinct CDR3 sequences, 15% to 19% of which are singletons. Of the sample, 11% is held by the ten largest clones. Counted from cysteine to phenylalanine, this CDR3 has 14 amino acids. The only DNA kept is the CDR3, 42 bases in frame from the first base. Per the germline V gene (reference sequence), DFQATT is the CDR1 and SNEGSKA is the CDR2. The junction shows trimming of 6 bases on V and 4 bases on J, plus 16 bases between the germline ends. Study-level results and caveats: The authors suggested that each seasonal influenza vaccination may recruit only a limited number of new T cells.

Only a few counts were recorded for this clonotype. Its antigen remains unidentified. The record has no base qualities; no much larger clone is one base away. The sequenced sample was PBMCs from blood, obtained 11 to 12 days after vaccination. The chain is assembled from TRBV20-1 and TRBJ2-1; tentative D gene TRBD2, with 6 bases matching. This clonotype was sampled from a middle-aged man who received an inactivated influenza vaccine. Donor details come from another sample of the same person, matched by shared clones. The CDR3 reads CSAKTGTGYNEQFF. At the DNA level, the sequence is TGCAGTGCAAAAACCGGGACTGGTTACAATGAGCAGTTCTTC.